The 5 T cell receptor beta chains below come from one sample, sequenced in a study of vaccination and CD4 T cells after COVID-19 (dated 2022 in TCRdb). These receptors have no identified antigens. The label giving this sample's treatment or condition can be read as: roughly ten-day PBMC culture with coronavirus spike peptide pools or control peptides (ViraFEST assay). The library was generated by PCR. The instrument was an Illumina iSeq 100. DNA from cultured CD4+ T cells was subjected to TCR sequencing with the Oncomine TCR Beta short-read assay at the Johns Hopkins FTIC core. The public reads were run again by TCRdb, first through fastp at Q25 and then through MiXCR, and only productive beta chains were kept. Rows are unified per CDR3 protein, each entry keeping the most common DNA and genes. Counted in this sample were more than 12,000 distinct CDR3 sequences; roughly 50% of them appeared once. Together, the top ten hold 8.5% to 9% of the sample.

The specimen sequenced was CD4+ T cells from blood, cultured in vitro. The receptors were sampled from a human donor who had recovered from COVID-19.

This clonotype is large within its sample. V gene TRBV27 combines with J gene TRBJ1-2; D possibly corresponds to TRBD1 (5 bases). Germline assignment: CDR1 MNHEY and CDR2 SMNVEV (reference sequence). The CDR3 has 14 residues. The V gene lost 3 bases and the J gene lost 7 bases, with 15 bases spanning the gap. CDR3 amino acids: CASSFSHGASGYTF. CDR3 coding DNA: TGTGCCAGCAGTTTCTCTCACGGGGCCTCTGGCTACACCTTC.

There are a few counts of this clonotype. The chain recombines TRBV20-1 with TRBJ1-6; D not resolved. This CDR3 has 15 residues. V lost 0 bases to trimming and J lost 10 bases, with 16 bases between them. In germline, CDR1 is DFQATT, CDR2 SNEGSKA (reference sequence). The CDR3 protein is CSARDYGNPSSPLHF. The CDR3 coding sequence is TGCAGTGCTAGAGATTATGGGAATCCGTCATCACCCCTCCACTTT.

This clonotype was counted only a few times. V and J are TRBV6-1 and TRBJ1-6; 10 bases map to TRBD1. CDR1 is MNHNS, CDR2 SASEGT, per germline. With V trimmed by 5 bases and J by 14 bases, 12 bases remained unmatched. The CDR3 sequence is 15 residues long. DNA for the CDR3: TGTGCCAGCAGTCTATCCGGGACAGGGGCAATGGCCCTCCACTTT. Translation: CASSLSGTGAMALHF.

This clonotype was counted once. The V and J genes are TRBV7-9 and TRBJ1-5, with a weak D call TRBD1 (6 bases). The germline CDR1 and CDR2 sequences are SEHNR and FQNEAQ (reference sequence). With 1 base removed from V and 4 bases from J, the gap between germline ends came to 11 bases. The CDR3 has 15 amino acids. CDR3 protein: CASSLGTASNQPQHF. Here the CDR3 DNA reads TGTGCCAGCAGCTTAGGGACAGCGAGTAATCAGCCCCAGCATTTT.

The V call is TRBV7-2, the J call TRBJ2-4; unclear D gene. Germline assignment: CDR1 SGHTA and CDR2 FQGNSA. With 4 bases removed from V and 9 bases from J, the gap between germline ends came to 16 bases. This CDR3 has 14 amino acids. The CDR3 nucleotides read TGTGCCAGCAGCTCAAACTATCATCTTGGCATTCAGTACTTC. Residues: CASSSNYHLGIQYF.